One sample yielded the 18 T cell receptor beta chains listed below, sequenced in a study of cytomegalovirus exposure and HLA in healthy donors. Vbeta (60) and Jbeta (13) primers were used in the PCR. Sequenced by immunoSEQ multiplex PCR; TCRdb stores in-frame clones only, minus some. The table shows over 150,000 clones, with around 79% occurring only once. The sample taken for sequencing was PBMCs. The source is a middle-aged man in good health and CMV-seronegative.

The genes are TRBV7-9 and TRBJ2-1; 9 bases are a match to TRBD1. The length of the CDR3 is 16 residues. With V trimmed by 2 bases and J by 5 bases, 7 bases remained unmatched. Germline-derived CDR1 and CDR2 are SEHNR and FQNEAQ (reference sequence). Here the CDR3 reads CASSLSGQGPNNEQFF. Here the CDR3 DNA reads TGTGCCAGCAGCTTAAGCGGACAGGGGCCAAACAATGAGCAGTTCTTC.

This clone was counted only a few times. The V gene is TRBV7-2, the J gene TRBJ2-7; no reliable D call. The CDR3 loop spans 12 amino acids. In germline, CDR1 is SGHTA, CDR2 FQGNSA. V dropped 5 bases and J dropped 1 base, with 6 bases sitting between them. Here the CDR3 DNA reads TGTGCCAGCAGCGCGTCGTCCTACGAGCAGTACTTC. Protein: CASSASSYEQYF.

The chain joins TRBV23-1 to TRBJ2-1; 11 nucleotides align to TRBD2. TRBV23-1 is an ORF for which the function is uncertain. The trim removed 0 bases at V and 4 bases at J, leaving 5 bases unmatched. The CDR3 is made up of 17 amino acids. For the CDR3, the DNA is TGCGCCAGCAGTCAATCGACAACTAGCGGGAGTTACAATGAGCAGTTCTTC. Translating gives CASSQSTTSGSYNEQFF.

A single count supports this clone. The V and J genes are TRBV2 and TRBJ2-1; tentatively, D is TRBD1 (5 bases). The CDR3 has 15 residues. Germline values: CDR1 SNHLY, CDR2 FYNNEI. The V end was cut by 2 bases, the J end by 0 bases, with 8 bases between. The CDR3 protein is CASSELRGSYNEQFF. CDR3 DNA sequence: TGTGCCAGCAGTGAACTAAGGGGCTCCTACAATGAGCAGTTCTTC.

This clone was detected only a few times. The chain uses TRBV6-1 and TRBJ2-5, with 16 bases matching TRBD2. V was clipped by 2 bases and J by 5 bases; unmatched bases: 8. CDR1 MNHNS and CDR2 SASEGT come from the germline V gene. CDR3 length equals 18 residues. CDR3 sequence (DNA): TGTGCCAGCAGTGAACCGGGACTAGCGGGAGGGGTGTTGGAGACCCAGTACTTC. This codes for CASSEPGLAGGVLETQYF.

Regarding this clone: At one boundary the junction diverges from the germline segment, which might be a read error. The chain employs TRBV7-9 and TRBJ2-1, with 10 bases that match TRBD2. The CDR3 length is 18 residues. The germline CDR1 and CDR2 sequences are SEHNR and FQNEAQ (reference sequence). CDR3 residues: CSSSSSRGAGGAYNEQFF. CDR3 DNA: TGTTCCAGCAGCTCCTCCCGGGGAGCGGGAGGGGCCTACAATGAGCAGTTCTTC.

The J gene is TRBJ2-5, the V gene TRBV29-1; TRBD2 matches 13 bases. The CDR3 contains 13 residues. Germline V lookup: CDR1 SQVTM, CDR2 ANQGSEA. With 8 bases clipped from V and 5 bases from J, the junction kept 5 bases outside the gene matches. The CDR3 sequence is CSLGLAGFETQYF. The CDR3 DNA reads TGCAGCTTGGGACTAGCGGGATTCGAGACCCAGTACTTC.

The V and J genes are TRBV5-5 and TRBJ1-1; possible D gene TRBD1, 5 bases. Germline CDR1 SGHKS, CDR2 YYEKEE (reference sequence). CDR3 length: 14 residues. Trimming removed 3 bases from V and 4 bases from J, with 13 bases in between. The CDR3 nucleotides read TGTGCCAGCAGCTCATCAGGGTCCGCCACTGAAGCTTTCTTT. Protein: CASSSSGSATEAFF.

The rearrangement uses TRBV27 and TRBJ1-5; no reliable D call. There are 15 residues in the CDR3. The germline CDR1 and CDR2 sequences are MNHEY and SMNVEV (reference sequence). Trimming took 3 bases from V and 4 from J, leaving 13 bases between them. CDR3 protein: CASSLRSVSNQPQHF. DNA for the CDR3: TGTGCCAGCAGTTTGAGAAGTGTTTCGAATCAGCCCCAGCATTTT.

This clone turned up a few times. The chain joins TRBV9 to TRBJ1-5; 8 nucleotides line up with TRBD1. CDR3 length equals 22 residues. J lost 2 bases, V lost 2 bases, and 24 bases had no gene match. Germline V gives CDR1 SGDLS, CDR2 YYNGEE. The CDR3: CASSVPLVGDRRVGCGNQPQHF. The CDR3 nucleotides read TGTGCCAGCAGCGTCCCATTAGTAGGGGACAGGCGGGTCGGTTGTGGCAATCAGCCCCAGCATTTT.

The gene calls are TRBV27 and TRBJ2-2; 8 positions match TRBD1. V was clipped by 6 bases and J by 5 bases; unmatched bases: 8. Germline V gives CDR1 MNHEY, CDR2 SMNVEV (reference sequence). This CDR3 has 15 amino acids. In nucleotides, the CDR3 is TGTGCCAGCAGCCAGGGGGCGCTGGGTACCGGGGAGCTGTTTTTT. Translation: CASSQGALGTGELFF.

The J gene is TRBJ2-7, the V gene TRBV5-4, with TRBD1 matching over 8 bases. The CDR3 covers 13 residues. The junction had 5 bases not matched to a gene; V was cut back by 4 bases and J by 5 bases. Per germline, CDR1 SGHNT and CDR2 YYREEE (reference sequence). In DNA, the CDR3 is TGTGCCAGCAGCCTGGACAGGGCCCACGAGCAGTACTTC. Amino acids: CASSLDRAHEQYF.

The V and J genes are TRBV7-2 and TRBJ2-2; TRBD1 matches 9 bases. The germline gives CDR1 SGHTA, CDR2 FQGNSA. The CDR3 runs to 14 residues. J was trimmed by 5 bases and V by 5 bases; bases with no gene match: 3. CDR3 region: CASSGDRVTGELFF. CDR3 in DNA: TGTGCCAGCAGCGGGGACAGGGTGACCGGGGAGCTGTTTTTT.

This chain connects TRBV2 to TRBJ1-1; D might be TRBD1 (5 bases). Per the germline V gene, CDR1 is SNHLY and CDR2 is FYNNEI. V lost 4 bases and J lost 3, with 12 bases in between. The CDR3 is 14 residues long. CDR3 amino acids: CASSAKGEDTEAFF. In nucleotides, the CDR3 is TGTGCCAGCAGTGCGAAAGGGGAAGACACTGAAGCTTTCTTT.

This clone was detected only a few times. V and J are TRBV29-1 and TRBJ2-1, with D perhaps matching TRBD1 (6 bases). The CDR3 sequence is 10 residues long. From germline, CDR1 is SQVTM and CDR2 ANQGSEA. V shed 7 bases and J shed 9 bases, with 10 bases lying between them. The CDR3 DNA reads TGCAGCGGCAGGGGTACTGAGCAGTTCTTC. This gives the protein CSGRGTEQFF.

This CDR3 reads CASSHQMTGGDTYEQYF. The DNA of the CDR3 is TGCGCCAGCAGCCACCAAATGACAGGGGGCGACACCTACGAGCAGTACTTC. The rearrangement uses TRBV4-1 and TRBJ2-7; 10 bases fit TRBD1. Trimming at V came to 3 bases and at J to 2 bases, leaving 10 bases not matched to a gene. CDR1 MGHRA and CDR2 YSYEKL come from the germline V gene. There are 17 residues in the CDR3.

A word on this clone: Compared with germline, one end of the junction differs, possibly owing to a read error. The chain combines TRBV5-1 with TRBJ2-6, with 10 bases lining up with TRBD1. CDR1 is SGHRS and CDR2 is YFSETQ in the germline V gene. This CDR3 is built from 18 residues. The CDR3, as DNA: TGCGCCAGCAGCTTAGGGACAGGGGCTGGGACTGGGGCCAACGGCCTGACTTTC. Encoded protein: CASSLGTGAGTGANGLTF.

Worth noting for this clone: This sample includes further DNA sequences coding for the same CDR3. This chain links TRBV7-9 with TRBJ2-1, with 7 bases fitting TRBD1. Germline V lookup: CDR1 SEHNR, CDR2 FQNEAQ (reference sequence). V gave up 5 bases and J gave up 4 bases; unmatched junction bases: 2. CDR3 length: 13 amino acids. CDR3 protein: CASSLGQYNEQFF. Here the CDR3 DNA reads TGTGCCAGCAGCCTGGGACAGTACAATGAGCAGTTCTTC.